The rows below give T cell receptor beta chains drawn from one sample of a study of T cells in localized non-small cell lung cancer. Profiling relied on immunoSEQ multiplex PCR, and the TCRdb table lists in-frame clones only, not all of them. Of 70,000 to 100,000 clones in the sample, over 75% are singletons; the top ten hold more than 9%. Material: peripheral blood, obtained before any cancer treatment. These receptors originate from a female donor older than 55 with stage I lung adenocarcinoma. The CDR3 runs from the conserved cysteine through the conserved F or W. The D gene is left open where the match is weak. Expanded clones get a size class; other rows say once, few or many, or leave the size out.

>.|TRBD2|TRBV11-1|15|TRBJ2-3
TGTGCCAGCAGCAACCGACTAGCCTCCACAGATACGCAGTATTTT
CASSNRLASTDTQYF
>.|TRBD1|TRBV2|15|TRBJ2-3
TGTGCCAGCAGTGAGACAGGGATACCCACAGATACGCAGTATTTT
CASSETGIPTDTQYF
>.|.|TRBV20-1|11|TRBJ1-1
TGCAGTGCTGTCTTCGGGTCCCAGGCTTTCTTT
CSAVFGSQAFF
>once|.|TRBV7-2|14|TRBJ2-7
TGTGCCAGCAGCTTAGCGCCCGGTCTCGGCGAGCAGTACTTC
CASSLAPGLGEQYF
>.|TRBD2|TRBV7-9|15|TRBJ2-7
TGTGCCAGCAGCCCCCCCGGTAGCGGGATTACCGAGCAGTACTTC
CASSPPGSGITEQYF
>.|.|TRBV9|15|TRBJ2-2
TGTGCCAGCAGCCTGAGCGGCTCGAACACCGGGGAGCTGTTTTTT
CASSLSGSNTGELFF
>.|TRBD2|TRBV4-2|14|TRBJ2-3
TGTGCCAGCAGGGCTAGCGGGAGCACAGATACGCAGTATTTT
CASRASGSTDTQYF
>once|.|TRBV14|12|TRBJ2-1
TGTGCCAGCAGCCAAGGGCTGACAGAGCAGTTCTTC
CASSQGLTEQFF
>.|TRBD1|TRBV6-1|15|TRBJ2-7
TGTGCCAGCAGCTACAGGGGGCTTTCAGTCTACGAGCAGTACTTC
CASSYRGLSVYEQYF
>once|.|TRBV29-1|12|TRBJ2-3
TGCGGCACAAAACAGGGCCCAGATACGCAGTATTTT
CGTKQGPDTQYF
>.|TRBD1|TRBV7-2|14|TRBJ1-3
TGTGCCAGCGGACAGGGGGCGGCTGGAAACACCATATATTTT
CASGQGAAGNTIYF
>.|.|TRBV7-2|16|TRBJ2-2
TGTGCCAGCAGCCCTAATGCGAGCCCGGGAGCCGGGGAGCTGTTTTTT
CASSPNASPGAGELFF
>once|.|TRBV7-2|13|TRBJ2-7
TGTGCCAGCAGCTTATTCCCCCAGTACGAGCAGTACTTC
CASSLFPQYEQYF
>.|TRBD1|TRBV6-5|13|TRBJ2-7
TGTGCCAGCAGCCTGGGACAGCGCTACGAGCAGTACTTC
CASSLGQRYEQYF
>many|.|TRBV5-4|12|TRBJ1-6
TGTGCCAGCAGCTTGGCCGGAGTCCCCCTCCACTTT
CASSLAGVPLHF
>.|.|TRBV28|15|TRBJ1-6
TGTGCCAGCAGCGGCCTCACAGGGTCCGGTTCACCCCTCCACTTT
CASSGLTGSGSPLHF
>.|.|TRBV6-5|14|TRBJ2-2
TGTGCCAGCAGTTACGAAGTAGACACCGGGGAGCTGTTTTTT
CASSYEVDTGELFF
>.|.|TRBV28|14|TRBJ1-2
TGTGCCAGCAGTGTCCTAACAGGCTCTCGTGGCTACACCTTC
CASSVLTGSRGYTF
>.|.|TRBV12-5|12|TRBJ2-3
TGTGCTAGTGGTTTGGTATCGGATACGCAGTATTTT
CASGLVSDTQYF
>many|.|TRBV11-2|11|TRBJ2-3
TGTGCCAGCAGCTCACGAGATACGCAGTATTTT
CASSSRDTQYF
>.|.|TRBV19|14|TRBJ2-5
TGTGCCAGTAGTTCGCCGGGGTACCAAGAGACCCAGTACTTC
CASSSPGYQETQYF
>.|.|TRBV2|14|TRBJ1-1
TGTGCCAGCAGTGTTTCATGGGGGGAAACTGAAGCTTTCTTT
CASSVSWGETEAFF
>once|.|TRBV10-3|17|TRBJ1-6
TGTGCCATCAGTGAGTCGACCTCACTGTCTAATAATTCACCCCTCCACTTT
CAISESTSLSNNSPLHF
>few|.|TRBV28|14|TRBJ1-2
TGTGCCAGCATAGACGGCCATGGCGTCTATGGCTACACCTTC
CASIDGHGVYGYTF
>.|.|TRBV29-1|11|TRBJ2-5
TGCAGCGTTGGACAATCGGAGACCCAGTACTTC
CSVGQSETQYF
>once|TRBD2|TRBV4-2|17|TRBJ2-2
TGTGCCAGCAGCCTCGGGACTAGCGGGGGGACCACCGGGGAGCTGTTTTTT
CASSLGTSGGTTGELFF
>.|.|TRBV15|16|TRBJ2-2
TGTGCCACCAACGTAGGACAGCTTTCGAACACCGGGGAGCTGTTTTTT
CATNVGQLSNTGELFF
>.|TRBD1|TRBV30|18|TRBJ1-2
TGTGCCTGGAGTGTACAGGGGACAGGCCAGAGGAGAAGGTATGGCTACACCTTC
CAWSVQGTGQRRRYGYTF
>.|.|TRBV29-1|11|TRBJ2-7
TGCAGCGTATCCCAGGGTCGAGAGCAGTACTTC
CSVSQGREQYF
>.|.|TRBV11-3|13|TRBJ2-2
TGTGCCAGCACCGGGACCAACATCGGGGAGCTGTTTTTT
CASTGTNIGELFF
>.|TRBD2|TRBV27|14|TRBJ2-1
TGTGCCAGCAGTTTAAGGGGCGGGAGTAATGAGCAGTTCTTC
CASSLRGGSNEQFF
>.|.|TRBV27|13|TRBJ2-7
TGTGCCAGCAGTTATGACTCAAGCTACGAGCAGTACTTC
CASSYDSSYEQYF
>.|.|TRBV7-9|12|TRBJ2-7
TGTGCCAGCAGCCGAGGAGACTACGAGCAGTACTTC
CASSRGDYEQYF
>.|TRBD2|TRBV4-1|18|TRBJ2-7
TGCGCCAGCAGCCAGCGGACTAGCGGGAGGGAGGGCACCTACGAGCAGTACTTC
CASSQRTSGREGTYEQYF
>few|.|TRBV4-3|18|TRBJ2-3
TGCGCCAGCAGCCAAGATTGGGCAACAGGGAGTTGGGCAGATACGCAGTATTTT
CASSQDWATGSWADTQYF
>.|.|TRBV6-5|14|TRBJ1-2
TGTGCCAGCAGTTACGGGGGCCCGATGGGGGGCTACACCTTC
CASSYGGPMGGYTF
>.|.|TRBV2|13|TRBJ1-1
TGTGCCAGCAGCCAGACAGGTTACACTGAAGCTTTCTTT
CASSQTGYTEAFF
>.|.|TRBV4-3|15|TRBJ2-1
TGCGCCAGCAGCCAAGACCGGGACTCATACAATGAGCAGTTCTTC
CASSQDRDSYNEQFF
>few|TRBD1|TRBV27|15|TRBJ2-7
TGTGCCAGCAGGTCCGGGACAGGGGTTTCCTACGAGCAGTACTTC
CASRSGTGVSYEQYF
>.|.|TRBV11-2|13|TRBJ2-1
TGTGCCTCCTCGGCTGGCTCTAACAATGAGCAGTTCTTC
CASSAGSNNEQFF
>.|TRBD1|TRBV5-1|14|TRBJ2-7
TGCGCCAGCAGCCCGGGGACAGGTGCCTACGAGCAGTACTTC
CASSPGTGAYEQYF
>.|.|TRBV19|16|TRBJ1-5
TGTGCCAGTAGTATCGGGGGGCTATGGGACAATCAGCCCCAGCATTTT
CASSIGGLWDNQPQHF
>.|.|TRBV21-1|15|TRBJ2-4
TGTGCCAGCAGCAAAGGCCGGAGGGGAGGCCCACGCCAGTACTTC
CASSKGRRGGPRQYF